These 16 T cell receptor beta chains were sequenced from one sample in a study of CXCR3-negative and CXCR3-positive naive CD8 T cells. Whole-study findings and limits: CXCR3-positive naive cells carried more hydrophobic TRB CDR3s than CXCR3-negative naive cells did.

Their antigens remain unidentified. 5' RACE that incorporated UMI labels was used to prepare the TRB cDNA libraries. TCRdb re-called the 5' RACE reads, yielding one record per CDR3 amino acid sequence without DNA. The listing contains some 100,000 distinct CDR3 sequences. Sequencing used naive CXCR3+ CD8+ T cells from blood. Stated subset: CD45RO-CCR7+CD27+CD95- naive CD8+ T cells expressing CXCR3 (TNR3+). The receptors stem from a human donor in good health. Some clones in this sample may be carry-over from other donors' samples.

J is TRBJ1-1 and V is TRBV7-6; the D call from TCRdb, TRBD1, cannot be confirmed without DNA. Germline V gene data show CDR1 as SGHVS and CDR2 as FNYEAQ. The CDR3 length is 15 residues. CDR3 loop: CASSLAGGQDTEAFF. The full variable domain, in which reference TRBV7-6 and TRBJ1-1 provide the parts outside the CDR3, is GAGVSQSPRYKVTKRGQDVALRCDPISGHVSLYWYRQALGQGPEFLTYFNYEAQQDKSGLPNDRFSAERPEGSISTLTIQRTEQRDSAMYRCASSLAGGQDTEAFFGQGTRLTVV.

The rearrangement uses TRBV15 and TRBJ1-2. Germline V gene sequence: CDR1 LNHNV, CDR2 YYDKDF (reference sequence). CDR3 length equals 13 residues. The CDR3 loop reads CATRGDSSYGYTF.

V usage is TRBV2 and J usage is TRBJ2-7; TCRdb names TRBD1, which stays unverified in the absence of DNA. The CDR3 is 11 residues long. CDR1 is SNHLY, CDR2 FYNNEI, per germline. CDR3 protein: CASRQDYEQYF.

The chain has TRBV29-1 and TRBJ2-6. Germline CDR1 SQVTM, CDR2 ANQGSEA. The CDR3 contains 15 residues. The CDR3 is CSVVVSGSGANVLTF.

The chain couples TRBV6-5 to TRBJ2-7; TCRdb picks TRBD1, but there is no DNA to check that call. Germline V gene lookup returns CDR1 MNHEY and CDR2 SVGAGI. The CDR3 is 14 residues long. CDR3 sequence reads: CASRHRGEKYEQYF.

The chain couples TRBV7-9 to TRBJ2-1. Germline CDR1 is SEHNR and CDR2 is FQNEAQ (reference sequence). CDR3 length: 15 residues. The CDR3 loop is CASSPTGGPHNEQFF.

This rearrangement joins TRBV28 to TRBJ2-7; there is no DNA to check the TCRdb D call of TRBD1. Germline loops: CDR1 MDHEN, CDR2 SYDVKM. The CDR3 has 16 amino acids. The CDR3 region is CASSFGVWTGDYEQYF.

The rearrangement uses TRBV10-3 and TRBJ2-5; without DNA, the TCRdb call of TRBD1 cannot be checked. CDR3 size: 14 residues. Germline V gene data show CDR1 as ENHRY and CDR2 as SYGVKD. The CDR3 spells CAVRVEGGVETQYF.

The V call is TRBV7-9, the J call TRBJ2-7; TCRdb picks TRBD1, but there is no DNA to check that call. Germline V gene sequence: CDR1 SEHNR, CDR2 FQNEAQ (reference sequence). The CDR3 consists of 15 residues. The CDR3 region is CASSRSSDRTYEQYF.

This sequence joins TRBV29-1 and TRBJ2-2; the TCRdb D gene call, TRBD2, has no DNA to confirm it. Looked up from germline, CDR1 is SQVTM and CDR2 is ANQGSEA. The CDR3 loop spans 15 amino acids. The CDR3: CSVEGTSTNTGELFF.

The V gene is TRBV7-9, the J gene TRBJ1-2. Germline V lookup: CDR1 SEHNR, CDR2 FQNEAQ (reference sequence). This CDR3 spans 15 amino acids. CDR3 in amino acids: CASSSSRDSGYGYTF.

This sequence joins TRBV28 and TRBJ2-2. Germline V CDR1 and CDR2: MDHEN, SYDVKM. CDR3 length: 14 amino acids. The CDR3 is CASSLTQNTGELFF. Supplemented by reference TRBV28 and TRBJ2-2, the full variable domain reads DVKVTQSSRYLVKRTGEKVFLECVQDMDHENMFWYRQDPGLGLRLIYFSYDVKMKEKGDIPEGYSVSREKKERFSLILESASTNQTSMYLCASSLTQNTGELFFGEGSRLTVL.

This chain uses TRBV7-9 with TRBJ2-7; the TCRdb call, TRBD2, lacks DNA for checking. CDR3 length equals 13 residues. The germline gives CDR1 SEHNR, CDR2 FQNEAQ (reference sequence). The CDR3 reads CASSSEGFYEQYF.

The chain recombines TRBV6-5 with TRBJ2-6; the TRBD1 assignment by TCRdb is unverifiable without DNA. Per germline, CDR1 MNHEY and CDR2 SVGAGI. The CDR3 loop spans 16 amino acids. CDR3 sequence reads: CASSPGQFSGANVLTF.

The chain couples TRBV28 to TRBJ2-7; TCRdb's assignment of TRBD2 cannot be checked, as there is no DNA. This CDR3 spans 19 amino acids. Germline V lookup: CDR1 MDHEN, CDR2 SYDVKM. The CDR3 spells CASSSRTSGSPGGAYEQYF.

The gene calls are TRBV13 and TRBJ1-3; TCRdb gives TRBD1 as the D gene, but with no DNA this cannot be confirmed. The CDR3 has 16 amino acids. CDR1 is PRHDT and CDR2 is FYEKMQ in the germline V gene (reference sequence). The chain's CDR3 is CASSGGVTDSGNTIYF.